Listed below are T cell receptor beta chains from one sample, sequenced in a study of technical replicates of blood from several donors. Using immunoSEQ multiplex PCR, the repertoire was profiled, and TCRdb retains in-frame clones only, with some absent. The sample lists about 74,000 clones, approximately 95% occurring once. The specimen was T cells isolated from PBMCs. Every receptor here comes from a human donor in good health. Each CDR3 is given with its conserved first and last residue. D genes are given only for firm matches. A row's size may be missing; if present it is once, few, many or a size class.

V: TRBV7-9; J: TRBJ2-6; D: .; size: .; DNA: TGTGCCAGCAGCTTATCTCAGTTCTTCTCTGGGGCCAACGTCCTGACTTTC; CDR3: CASSLSQFFSGANVLTF
V: TRBV25-1; J: TRBJ1-3; D: .; size: .; DNA: TGTGCCAGCTCAAGGGGGGGACTCGCGAACACCATATATTTT; CDR3: CASSRGGLANTIYF
V: TRBV5-1; J: TRBJ2-5; D: .; size: .; DNA: TGCGCCAGCAGCCAGGGCAACAAAGAGACCCAGTACTTC; CDR3: CASSQGNKETQYF
V: TRBV5-1; J: TRBJ1-1; D: .; size: .; DNA: TGCGCCAGCAGCTTCGAGACCGACATGAACACTGAAGCTTTCTTT; CDR3: CASSFETDMNTEAFF
V: TRBV19; J: TRBJ2-7; D: TRBD1; size: .; DNA: TGTGCCAGTTCAAACAGGGGGTCCTACGAGCAGTACTTC; CDR3: CASSNRGSYEQYF
V: TRBV28; J: TRBJ2-1; D: .; size: .; DNA: TGTGCCAGTTCAGGGCTCCTCAATGAGCAGTTCTTC; CDR3: CASSGLLNEQFF
V: TRBV4-2; J: TRBJ2-7; D: TRBD2; size: .; DNA: TGTGCCAGCAGCCAAGGACTAGCGGACTCCTACGAGCAGTACTTC; CDR3: CASSQGLADSYEQYF
V: TRBV19; J: TRBJ2-1; D: TRBD2; size: .; DNA: TGTGCCAGTAGTTTGGGACTAGCGGGAGTAACTGAGCAGTTCTTC; CDR3: CASSLGLAGVTEQFF
V: TRBV7-9; J: TRBJ1-3; D: .; size: .; DNA: TGTGCCAGCAGCGGTCAGGGGTCTGGAAACACCATATATTTT; CDR3: CASSGQGSGNTIYF
V: TRBV11-3; J: TRBJ1-1; D: .; size: .; DNA: TGTGCCAGCAGACGCCGCGGGGCCGTGAACACTGAAGCTTTCTTT; CDR3: CASRRRGAVNTEAFF
V: TRBV28; J: TRBJ1-1; D: .; size: .; DNA: TGTGCCAGCAGTTTTCTCTCGGGAGACACTGAAGCTTTCTTT; CDR3: CASSFLSGDTEAFF
V: TRBV6-1; J: TRBJ1-3; D: .; size: .; DNA: TGTGCCAGCAGTCTGCGATCTGAAGGAAACACCATATATTTT; CDR3: CASSLRSEGNTIYF
V: TRBV28; J: TRBJ2-7; D: .; size: .; DNA: TGTGCCAGCAGTCCCTTGGTGGGAGAGGGAAACTACGAGCAGTACTTC; CDR3: CASSPLVGEGNYEQYF
V: TRBV11-3; J: TRBJ2-7; D: TRBD1; size: .; DNA: TGTGCCAGCAGCTTAGCAGGGGGCTTCTCTACGTACGAGCAGTACTTC; CDR3: CASSLAGGFSTYEQYF
V: TRBV5-4; J: TRBJ2-7; D: TRBD1; size: .; DNA: TGTGCCAGCAGCGCCGGGACAGGGCTATCCTACGAGCAGTACTTC; CDR3: CASSAGTGLSYEQYF
V: TRBV14; J: TRBJ2-1; D: TRBD1; size: .; DNA: TGTGCCAGCAGCCAAGATCAGGGGACAGGAAAGTTCTTC; CDR3: CASSQDQGTGKFF
V: TRBV4-1; J: TRBJ1-1; D: TRBD1; size: .; DNA: TGCGCCAGCAGCCAATCGGCAGGGGGAGGAACTGAAGCTTTCTTT; CDR3: CASSQSAGGGTEAFF
V: TRBV6-1; J: TRBJ2-1; D: .; size: once; DNA: TGTGCCAGCGCCGGAAGCCCGGGGGCCTACAATGAGCAGTTCTTC; CDR3: CASAGSPGAYNEQFF
V: TRBV6-5; J: TRBJ1-4; D: .; size: few; DNA: TGTGCCAGCAAGGGAGGGGATGAAAAACTGTTTTTT; CDR3: CASKGGDEKLFF
V: TRBV6-1; J: TRBJ1-6; D: .; size: .; DNA: TGTGCCAGCAGTGAATGGGCAGCAAGTAATTCACCCCTCCACTTT; CDR3: CASSEWAASNSPLHF
V: TRBV4-1; J: TRBJ2-2; D: TRBD2; size: .; DNA: TGCGCCAGCAGCCCACCGGGACTAGAGATCACCGGGGAGCTGTTTTTT; CDR3: CASSPPGLEITGELFF
V: TRBV6-1; J: TRBJ2-7; D: TRBD2; size: .; DNA: TGTGCCAGCAAACCGGGACTAGGAGACGAGCAGTACTTC; CDR3: CASKPGLGDEQYF
V: TRBV11-2; J: TRBJ2-7; D: TRBD1; size: .; DNA: TGTGCCAGCAGCTTAGATCGGCAGGGGGTATACGAGCAGTACTTC; CDR3: CASSLDRQGVYEQYF
V: TRBV5-6; J: TRBJ1-4; D: TRBD1; size: .; DNA: TGTGCCAGCAGCGCCCCAGGACAGGGGATGGCTCCTAATGAAAAACTGTTTTTT; CDR3: CASSAPGQGMAPNEKLFF
V: TRBV30; J: TRBJ1-2; D: .; size: .; DNA: TGTGCCTGGAGGCAAGACAGGAATGCCGCACGGGATGGCTACACCTTC; CDR3: CAWRQDRNAARDGYTF
V: TRBV7-9; J: TRBJ1-4; D: .; size: .; DNA: TGTGCCAGCAGCTTAAATTCGCGGACAGCGGCAACTAATGAAAAACTGTTTTTT; CDR3: CASSLNSRTAATNEKLFF
V: TRBV2; J: TRBJ1-5; D: .; size: .; DNA: TGTGCCAGCACGCAGGCAGAAAATCAGCCCCAGCATTTT; CDR3: CASTQAENQPQHF
V: TRBV5-1; J: TRBJ1-4; D: TRBD1; size: .; DNA: TGCGCCAGCAGCTTCTACCCCCCTAACAGGGGTCAAAGTGAAAAACTGTTTTTT; CDR3: CASSFYPPNRGQSEKLFF
V: TRBV11-1; J: TRBJ1-3; D: .; size: .; DNA: TGTGCCAGCAGCTGGACTCGGGCCAACTCTGGAAACACCATATATTTT; CDR3: CASSWTRANSGNTIYF
V: TRBV7-9; J: TRBJ2-1; D: .; size: .; DNA: TGTGCCAGCAGCTTGTATTCGGGGAATGAGCAGTTCTTC; CDR3: CASSLYSGNEQFF
V: TRBV19; J: TRBJ2-5; D: TRBD1; size: .; DNA: TGTGCCAGTAGCTCGGGACAGCAAGAGACCCAGTACTTC; CDR3: CASSSGQQETQYF
V: TRBV29-1; J: TRBJ1-4; D: .; size: .; DNA: TGCAGCGTTCGCCAGGGGAGCTGGGAAAAACTGTTTTTT; CDR3: CSVRQGSWEKLFF
V: TRBV7-9; J: TRBJ2-7; D: TRBD1; size: .; DNA: TGTGCCAGCAGCTTCCTACCGGGACAGGGGGACTACGAGCAGTACTTC; CDR3: CASSFLPGQGDYEQYF
V: TRBV15; J: TRBJ2-7; D: .; size: once; DNA: TGTGCCACCAGCAGAGAGAAGGGGCCCACCTACGAGCAGTACTTC; CDR3: CATSREKGPTYEQYF
V: TRBV2; J: TRBJ1-2; D: TRBD1; size: .; DNA: TGTGCCAGCAGTGTTCGGGCAGGGGGCACCTCTAACTATGGCTACACCTTC; CDR3: CASSVRAGGTSNYGYTF
V: TRBV28; J: TRBJ2-2; D: TRBD1; size: .; DNA: TGTGCCAGCATCCCGCAGGGGGCGGGCACCGGGGAGCTGTTTTTT; CDR3: CASIPQGAGTGELFF
V: TRBV5-6; J: TRBJ2-1; D: .; size: .; DNA: TGTGCCAGCAGCTTATATCGGAGCGAGCAGTTCTTC; CDR3: CASSLYRSEQFF
V: TRBV11-2; J: TRBJ1-6; D: .; size: .; DNA: TGTGCCAGCAGCTTAAACTTGGGTCAGGGTAATTCACCCCTCCACTTT; CDR3: CASSLNLGQGNSPLHF
V: TRBV7-9; J: TRBJ2-7; D: TRBD2; size: .; DNA: TGTGCCAGCAGCGAGCCGGGGGGTTCCTACGAGCAGTACTTC; CDR3: CASSEPGGSYEQYF
V: TRBV6-5; J: TRBJ1-1; D: .; size: .; DNA: TGTGCCAGCAGTTTCGGGGAAACCACTGAAGCTTTCTTT; CDR3: CASSFGETTEAFF
V: TRBV7-2; J: TRBJ2-3; D: TRBD2; size: .; DNA: TGTGCCATTACACTGGGACTAGCGGGAGGTTCCCGCGAGAATACGCAGTATTTT; CDR3: CAITLGLAGGSRENTQYF
V: TRBV29-1; J: TRBJ2-7; D: TRBD2; size: .; DNA: TGCAGCGTTGATGGGACTAGGGCCGGCGGCTACGAGCAGTACTTC; CDR3: CSVDGTRAGGYEQYF
V: TRBV6-4; J: TRBJ1-2; D: .; size: .; DNA: TGTGCCAGCAGTGAAGATCGGGGGAGGAATGGCTACACCTTC; CDR3: CASSEDRGRNGYTF